These 14 T cell receptor beta chains came from one sample sequenced in a study of T cells in Graves' hyperthyroidism and ophthalmopathy (dated by TCRdb to between 2019 and 2020). Library method: multiplex PCR. Sequencer: Illumina HiSeq 2000. Amplification of TCR beta CDR3 regions was carried out from RNA transcripts. A first-round RT-PCR of the TCR CDR3 used the HTBI primer set with the Qiagen OneStep RT-PCR kit. TCRdb reworked the public reads: Q25 trimming with fastp, MiXCR clone assembly, productive beta chains retained. A single entry per CDR3 protein holds the most common genes and DNA from its merged rows. Across this sample there are about 660,000 distinct CDR3 sequences, with approximately 42% seen only once. The ten most abundant clones make up about 7.2% of the sample. The sample taken for sequencing was peripheral blood or thyroid tissue (not recorded which). These receptors originate from an adult man with Graves' disease, either hyperthyroidism or ophthalmopathy (not recorded which).

This chain uses TRBV7-9 with TRBJ1-2, with D possibly TRBD1 on 5 matching bases. The CDR3 is 13 amino acids. V lost 5 bases to trimming and J lost 7 bases, with 14 bases between them. The germline V gene encodes CDR1 SEHNR and CDR2 FQNEAQ (reference sequence). CDR3 loop: CASSPSTGGGYTF. The CDR3 nucleotides are TGTGCCAGCAGCCCATCAACTGGGGGTGGCTACACCTTC.

The chain combines TRBV25-1 with TRBJ1-5; D uncertain. The CDR3 is 12 residues long. Trimming removed 5 bases at V and 6 bases at J, with 8 bases between. The germline V gene encodes CDR1 MGHDK and CDR2 SYGVNS. In DNA, the CDR3 is TGTGCCAGCAGTTTCCGCACTCAGCCCCAGCATTTT. This encodes CASSFRTQPQHF.

The chain links TRBV7-1 to TRBJ1-1, with a possible D match to TRBD1 (5 bases). TRBV7-1 is an ORF, and what it does is uncertain. V was trimmed by 6 bases and J by 0 bases, leaving 20 bases between them. CDR3 length: 17 residues. The CDR3 sequence is CASRSARGKFMNTEAFF. DNA for the CDR3: TGTGCCAGCAGATCCGCCCGGGGGAAGTTCATGAACACTGAAGCTTTCTTT.

This clonotype was seen only a few times. This sequence joins TRBV19 and TRBJ1-1; D is perhaps TRBD1 (5 bases). The CDR3 length is 14 residues. The germline V gene has CDR1 LNHDA and CDR2 SQIVND (reference sequence). V was clipped by 3 bases and J by 0 bases, with 8 bases between them. The CDR3: CASSMRGMNTEAFF. CDR3 DNA: TGTGCCAGTAGTATGCGGGGGATGAACACTGAAGCTTTCTTT.

The V gene is TRBV20-1, the J gene TRBJ2-7, with D tentatively TRBD1 (5 bases). In germline, CDR1 is DFQATT, CDR2 SNEGSKA (reference sequence). This CDR3 is built from 14 residues. In DNA form, the CDR3 reads TGCAGCGTCTATATCAGGGATCCCTCCTACGAGCAGTACTTC. It encodes CSVYIRDPSYEQYF.

The chain carries TRBV11-3 and TRBJ1-3; maybe TRBD1 (6 bases). This CDR3 spans 15 amino acids. Germline V gives CDR1 SGHNT, CDR2 YENEEA. Trimming shortened V by 5 bases and J by 0 bases, and 11 bases separated the two germline ends. The CDR3 coding sequence is TGTGCCAGCAGCCCGACAGGAACCTCTGGAAACACCATATATTTT. Translating it yields CASSPTGTSGNTIYF.

This chain connects TRBV6-1 to TRBJ1-3; D gene uncertain. The germline gives CDR1 MNHNS, CDR2 SASEGT. There are 14 residues in the CDR3. V lost 6 bases to trimming and J lost 6 bases, with 15 bases between them. CDR3: CASRPRERQNTIYF. The DNA for the CDR3 is TGTGCCAGCAGGCCCCGGGAGAGGCAAAACACCATATATTTT.

V gene TRBV29-1 combines with J gene TRBJ1-2; 9 bases align to TRBD1. This CDR3 has 12 residues. Germline CDR1 and CDR2: SQVTM and ANQGSEA. The J segment lost 6 bases and the V segment lost 6 bases, leaving 5 bases of the junction unmatched. The chain's CDR3 is CSVGTGSNGYTF. The CDR3 nucleotides are TGCAGCGTCGGGACAGGGTCTAATGGCTACACCTTC.

The rearrangement uses TRBV14 and TRBJ1-2; a possible D gene is TRBD1 (5 bases). V was pared by 5 bases and J by 4 bases, with 11 bases between. Germline-derived CDR1 and CDR2 are SGHDN and FVKESK. The CDR3 runs 13 residues. CDR3 sequence (DNA): TGTGCCAGCAGCAACCGGGACGGCTATGGCTACACCTTC. It codes for CASSNRDGYGYTF. The full variable domain, completed using reference TRBV14 and TRBJ1-2, is EAGVTQFPSHSVIEKGQTVTLRCDPISGHDNLYWYRRVMGKEIKFLLHFVKESKQDESGMPNNRFLAERTGGTYSTLKVQPAELEDSGVYFCASSNRDGYGYTFGSGTRLTVV.

This clonotype appeared many times. V and J are TRBV13 and TRBJ1-1; TRBD1 aligns across 9 bases. The germline V gene has CDR1 PRHDT and CDR2 FYEKMQ (reference sequence). V was clipped by 4 bases and J by 6 bases; unmatched bases: 6. CDR3 length: 14 amino acids. For the CDR3, the DNA is TGTGCCAGCAGCTGGCGGGACAGGGCAGCTGAAGCTTTCTTT. Translating it yields CASSWRDRAAEAFF.

This clonotype was seen ten or more times. The V gene is TRBV7-2, the J gene TRBJ1-1; possible D gene TRBD1, 5 bases. V dropped 2 bases and J dropped 3 bases, with 16 bases sitting between them. Germline V gene sequence: CDR1 SGHTA, CDR2 FQGNSA. The CDR3 covers 16 residues. Written as DNA, the CDR3 is TGTGCCAGCAGCTTAAGTCAGGCAGGGAGGGACACTGAAGCTTTCTTT. As protein: CASSLSQAGRDTEAFF. The full variable domain, with the rest looked up from reference TRBV7-2 and TRBJ1-1, is GAGVSQSPSNKVTEKGKDVELRCDPISGHTALYWYRQSLGQGLEFLIYFQGNSAPDKSGLPSDRFSAERTGGSVSTLTIQRTQQEDSAVYLCASSLSQAGRDTEAFFGQGTRLTVV.

This clonotype was counted ten times or more. This chain connects TRBV10-3 to TRBJ2-7; D is possibly TRBD1 (5 bases). Germline-derived CDR1 and CDR2 are ENHRY and SYGVKD. CDR3 length: 12 residues. V dropped 10 bases and J dropped 2 bases, with 12 bases sitting between them. CDR3 residues: CATSTVTYEQYF. CDR3 nucleotides: TGTGCCACCTCGACAGTAACCTACGAGCAGTACTTC.

This clonotype showed up many times. V usage is TRBV7-9 and J usage is TRBJ1-2; the D is unclear. From germline, CDR1 is SEHNR and CDR2 FQNEAQ (reference sequence). Between the trimmed V and J ends, which lost 5 bases and 0 bases, there was a span of 16 bases. The CDR3 is 16 residues long. The CDR3 reads CASSHSEDGTNYGYTF. As DNA, the CDR3 is TGTGCCAGCAGCCATTCTGAGGACGGCACTAACTATGGCTACACCTTC.

This clonotype has only a few counts. The V and J genes are TRBV10-3 and TRBJ2-2, with 9 nucleotides matching TRBD2. The germline CDR1 and CDR2 sequences are ENHRY and SYGVKD. Unmatched junction bases numbered 7, after V lost 5 bases and J lost 0 bases. The CDR3 contains 17 residues. The CDR3 spells CAISPTSSGTNTGELFF. In DNA, the CDR3 is TGTGCCATCAGTCCAACCTCTAGCGGGACGAACACCGGGGAGCTGTTTTTT.